This T cell receptor (beta chain) was captured by sequencing in a study of Tregs in tolerant kidney transplant recipients (dated by TCRdb to 2018 to 2020). In terms of the full investigation: Before combined kidney and bone marrow transplantation, this study identified donor-specific regulatory T cells using TCRbeta sequencing and then followed those same cells after transplant. In a few healthy controls, several methods of expanding Tregs specific for an allogeneic donor were compared by TCRbeta repertoire sequencing.

Germline trimming amounts to 5 bases on V and 1 base on J, with 12 as the count of junction bases outside the gene matches. Reading the germline V gene (reference sequence) gives CDR1 MNHEY and CDR2 SMNVEV. Including the terminal cysteine and phenylalanine, the CDR3 comprises 17 residues. The kept DNA is CDR3 alone, 51 bases in frame from the first base. Thawed PBMCs were FACS-sorted into unstimulated Tregs (CD4+CD25+CD127-), CD4+ non-Tregs (CD4+CD25-), CD4 cells and CD8 cells. Healthy control blood came either as purchased buffy coats or from healthy volunteers. Healthy control blood was separated into PBMCs by Ficoll density gradient and cryopreserved, and patient PBMCs were collected both before and after transplant. Genomic DNA was extracted from sorted cells with the QIAGEN DNeasy Blood and Tissue Kit for TCRbeta CDR3 sequencing. Through immunoSEQ, high-throughput TCRbeta CDR3 sequencing was done commercially, including PCR amplification with internal controls and bias correction. In the paper's pipeline: Unique productive TCRbeta sequences were defined by CDR3 nucleotide sequence when primers matched and otherwise by CDR3 amino acid sequence together with Vbeta and Jbeta genes. Sorting error was corrected by removing sequences shared between sorted populations at a frequency ratio of 2:1 or less, and the remaining shared sequences were assigned to the higher population. A sequence was defined as donor-reactive if the sequence was expanded at least 5-fold in CFSE-low cells compared with unstimulated cells and had a frequency of at least 0.01% in CFSE-low cells. Repertoire divergence was quantified by Jensen-Shannon divergence using the top 100 TCRbeta sequences ranked by frequency. For any sample with multiple sequencing runs, sorting error was corrected in each run separately before the runs were pooled. In TCRdb, the immuneACCESS table is reduced to in-frame sequences with V and J assigned. These tables do not hold every clone; where another copy was compared, an unresolved V gene accounts for under half, and the others remain unexplained. The V and J calls and clone size are taken from that table; D and trimming were inferred from the DNA. Present in this sample are 110,000 or so clones, about 91% of which were seen just once. Approximately 0.59% of the sample goes to the ten largest clones.

On the study overall, not on this receptor specifically: Because the study included only a small number of patients, the results must be confirmed in larger populations and under other immunosuppression protocols. Expanding Tregs with activated donor B cells appeared to identify the most biologically relevant and donor-specific TCRbeta repertoire. Although technical replication error seemed to be minimal, the question of biological reproducibility was not addressed directly.

About this clone itself: Its antigen is unknown. Base quality data are lacking; no much larger clone is found one base away.

The TCR was taken from a human donor in good health. Sequenced: CD4+ T cells from blood. The chain couples TRBV27 to TRBJ1-1, with 8 bases matching TRBD1. The DNA is TGTGCCAGCAGTCCCTTATCCAGGGGGCGCAGGAACACTGAAGCTTTCTTT. Translated, this is CASSPLSRGRRNTEAFF.